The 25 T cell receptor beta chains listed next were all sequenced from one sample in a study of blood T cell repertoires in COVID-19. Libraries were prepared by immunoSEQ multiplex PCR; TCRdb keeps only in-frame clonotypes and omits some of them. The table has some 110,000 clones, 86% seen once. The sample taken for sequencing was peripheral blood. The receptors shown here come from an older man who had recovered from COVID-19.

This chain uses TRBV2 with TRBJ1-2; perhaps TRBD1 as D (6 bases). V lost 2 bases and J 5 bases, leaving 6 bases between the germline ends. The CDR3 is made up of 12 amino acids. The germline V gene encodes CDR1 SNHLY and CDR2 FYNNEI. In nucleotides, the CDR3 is TGTGCCAGCAGTGAAACAGGGTATGGCTACACCTTC. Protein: CASSETGYGYTF.

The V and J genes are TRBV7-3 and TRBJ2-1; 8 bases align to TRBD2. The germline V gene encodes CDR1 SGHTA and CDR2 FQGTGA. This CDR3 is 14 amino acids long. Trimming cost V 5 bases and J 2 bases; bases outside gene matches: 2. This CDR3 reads CASSTSGPYNEQFF. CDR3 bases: TGTGCCAGCAGCACTAGCGGACCCTACAATGAGCAGTTCTTC.

CDR3 nucleotide sequence: TGTGCCAGCAGTGAAGCAGGGGAAGTCAATGAGCAGTTCTTC. Translation: CASSEAGEVNEQFF. The chain is built from TRBV6-4 and TRBJ2-1, with D possibly being TRBD1 (6 bases). Trimming pared 3 bases from V and 6 bases from J, leaving 12 bases between. This CDR3 is 14 amino acids long. Germline CDR1 is MRHNA and CDR2 is SNTAGT.

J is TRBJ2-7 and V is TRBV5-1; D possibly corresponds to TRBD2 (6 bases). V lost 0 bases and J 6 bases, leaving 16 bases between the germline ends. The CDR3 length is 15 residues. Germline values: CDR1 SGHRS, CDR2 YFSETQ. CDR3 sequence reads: CASSLDPGVFGEQYF. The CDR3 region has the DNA TGCGCCAGCAGCTTGGATCCGGGGGTTTTTGGCGAGCAGTACTTC.

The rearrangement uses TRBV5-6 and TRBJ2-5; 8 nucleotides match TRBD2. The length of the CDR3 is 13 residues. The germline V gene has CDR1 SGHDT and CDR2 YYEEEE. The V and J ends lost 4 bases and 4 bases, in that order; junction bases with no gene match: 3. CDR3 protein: CASSPGLAETQYF. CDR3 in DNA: TGTGCCAGCAGCCCTGGACTAGCAGAGACCCAGTACTTC.

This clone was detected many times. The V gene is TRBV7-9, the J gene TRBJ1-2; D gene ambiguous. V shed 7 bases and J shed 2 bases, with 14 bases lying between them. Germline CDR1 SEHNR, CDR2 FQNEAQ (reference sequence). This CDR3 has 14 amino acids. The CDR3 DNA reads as TGTGCCAGCAACCCGAAAAGCGGAAACTATGGCTACACCTTC. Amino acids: CASNPKSGNYGYTF.

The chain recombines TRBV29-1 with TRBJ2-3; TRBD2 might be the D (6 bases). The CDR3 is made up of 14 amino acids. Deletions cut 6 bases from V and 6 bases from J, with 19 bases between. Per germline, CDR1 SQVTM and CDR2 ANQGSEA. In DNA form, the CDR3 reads TGCAGCGTGCTACCGGGACCTCGGGGGGATACGCAGTATTTT. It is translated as CSVLPGPRGDTQYF.

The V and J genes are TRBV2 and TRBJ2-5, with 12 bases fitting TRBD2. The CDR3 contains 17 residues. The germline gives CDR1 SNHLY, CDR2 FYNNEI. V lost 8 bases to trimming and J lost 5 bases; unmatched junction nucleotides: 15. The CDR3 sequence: CASRRKGLAGRWETQYF. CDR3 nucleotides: TGTGCCAGCCGCCGAAAAGGACTAGCGGGGAGGTGGGAGACCCAGTACTTC.

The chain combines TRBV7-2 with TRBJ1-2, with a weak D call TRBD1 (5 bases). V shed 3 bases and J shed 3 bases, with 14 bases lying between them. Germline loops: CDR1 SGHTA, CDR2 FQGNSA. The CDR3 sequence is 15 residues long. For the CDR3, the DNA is TGTGCCAGCAGCTTCGGAGGGGCCGGTGACTATGGCTACACCTTC. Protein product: CASSFGGAGDYGYTF.

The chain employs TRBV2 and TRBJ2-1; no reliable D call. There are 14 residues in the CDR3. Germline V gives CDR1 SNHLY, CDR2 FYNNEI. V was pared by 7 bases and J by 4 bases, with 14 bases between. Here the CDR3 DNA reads TGTGCCAGCACTCCATTGGGCGATTACAATGAGCAGTTCTTC. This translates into CASTPLGDYNEQFF.

This chain's CDR3 is CASSSLSGGAYNEQFF. The CDR3 DNA reads as TGTGCCAGCTCATCCCTTAGCGGGGGGGCTTACAATGAGCAGTTCTTC. The rearrangement links TRBV18 to TRBJ2-1; the match to TRBD2 covers 11 bases. V lost 5 bases to trimming and J lost 4 bases; unmatched junction nucleotides: 7. The length of the CDR3 is 16 residues. Germline CDR1 and CDR2: KGHSH and LQKENI.

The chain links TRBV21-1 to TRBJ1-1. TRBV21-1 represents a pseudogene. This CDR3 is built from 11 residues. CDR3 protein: CASSPLTEAFF. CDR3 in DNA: TGTGCCAGCAGTCCCCTAACCGAAGCTTTCTTT.

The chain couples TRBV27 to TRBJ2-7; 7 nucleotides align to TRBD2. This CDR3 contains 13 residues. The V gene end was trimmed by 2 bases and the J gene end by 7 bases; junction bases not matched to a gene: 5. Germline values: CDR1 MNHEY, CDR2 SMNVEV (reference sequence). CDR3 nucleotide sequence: TGTGCCAGCAGTTTACGGCGGGGGAGGGAGCAGTACTTC. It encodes CASSLRRGREQYF.

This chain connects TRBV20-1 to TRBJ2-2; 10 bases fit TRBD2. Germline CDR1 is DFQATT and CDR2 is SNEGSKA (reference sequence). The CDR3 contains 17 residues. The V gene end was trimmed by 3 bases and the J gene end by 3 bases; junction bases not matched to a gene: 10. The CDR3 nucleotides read TGCAGTGCTAGTCCCTCCAGCGGGAGGGCCTACACCGGGGAGCTGTTTTTT. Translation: CSASPSSGRAYTGELFF.

CDR3 protein: CASSGPGTGSPGELFF. CDR3 coding DNA: TGTGCCAGCAGTGGCCCCGGGACAGGGTCCCCCGGGGAGCTGTTTTTT. This sequence joins TRBV6-6 and TRBJ2-2; 9 positions match TRBD1. The CDR3 loop spans 16 amino acids. Unmatched junction bases numbered 10, after V lost 5 bases and J lost 6 bases. The germline CDR1 and CDR2 sequences are MNHNY and SVGAGI (reference sequence).

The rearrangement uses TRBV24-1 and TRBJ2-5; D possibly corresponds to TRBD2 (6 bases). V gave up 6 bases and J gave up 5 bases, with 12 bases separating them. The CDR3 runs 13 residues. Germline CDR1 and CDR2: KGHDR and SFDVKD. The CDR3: CATSKSGGETQYF. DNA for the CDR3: TGTGCCACCAGTAAGAGTGGAGGGGAGACCCAGTACTTC.

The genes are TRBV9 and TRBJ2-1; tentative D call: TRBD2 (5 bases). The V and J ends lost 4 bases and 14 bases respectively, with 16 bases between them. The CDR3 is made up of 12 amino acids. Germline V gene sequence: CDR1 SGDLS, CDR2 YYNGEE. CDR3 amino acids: CASSTDSSSEFF. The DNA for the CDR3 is TGTGCCAGCAGCACAGACTCTAGCTCCGAGTTCTTC.

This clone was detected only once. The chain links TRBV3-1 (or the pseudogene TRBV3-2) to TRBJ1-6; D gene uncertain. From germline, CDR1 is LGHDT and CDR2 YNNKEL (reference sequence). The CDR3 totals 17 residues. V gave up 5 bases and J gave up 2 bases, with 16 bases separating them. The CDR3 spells CASSSGGRNTYNSPLHF. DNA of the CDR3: TGTGCCAGCAGCTCTGGAGGCCGGAACACCTATAATTCACCCCTCCACTTT.

CDR3 DNA: TGTGCCAGCAGCTTAGGACTGAGGGGAGGGGAAAAGGATACGCAGTATTTT. This encodes CASSLGLRGGEKDTQYF. J is TRBJ2-3 and V is TRBV7-3; 7 positions agree with TRBD2. CDR1 and CDR2 (germline): SGHTA, FQGTGA. CDR3 length equals 17 residues. The ends lost 2 bases at V and 6 bases at J; junction bases unmatched: 14.

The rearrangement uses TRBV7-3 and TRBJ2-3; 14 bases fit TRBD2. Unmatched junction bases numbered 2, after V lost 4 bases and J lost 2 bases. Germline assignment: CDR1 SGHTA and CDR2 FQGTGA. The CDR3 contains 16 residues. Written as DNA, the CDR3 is TGTGCCAGCAGCTGGGGACTAGCGGGAGCCACAGATACGCAGTATTTT. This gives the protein CASSWGLAGATDTQYF.

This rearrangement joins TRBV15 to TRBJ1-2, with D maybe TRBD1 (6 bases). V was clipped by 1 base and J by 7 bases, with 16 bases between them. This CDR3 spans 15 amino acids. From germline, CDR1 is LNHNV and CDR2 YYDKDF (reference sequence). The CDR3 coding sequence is TGTGCCACCAGCAGAGTCACCGTTCGAGGGGGTGGCTACACCTTC. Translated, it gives CATSRVTVRGGGYTF.

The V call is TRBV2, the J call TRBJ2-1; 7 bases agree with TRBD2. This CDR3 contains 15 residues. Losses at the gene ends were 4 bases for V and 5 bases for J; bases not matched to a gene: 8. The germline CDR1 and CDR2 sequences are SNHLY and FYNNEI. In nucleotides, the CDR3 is TGTGCCAGCAGTGCCTTCGGACTAGGAAACAATGAGCAGTTCTTC. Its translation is CASSAFGLGNNEQFF.

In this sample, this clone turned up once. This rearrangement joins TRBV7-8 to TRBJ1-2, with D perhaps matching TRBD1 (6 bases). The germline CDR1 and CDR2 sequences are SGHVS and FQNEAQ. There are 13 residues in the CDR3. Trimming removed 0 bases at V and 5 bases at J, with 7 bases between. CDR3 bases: TGTGCCAGCAGCTTAGCGCAGGGGTATGGCTACACCTTC. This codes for CASSLAQGYGYTF.

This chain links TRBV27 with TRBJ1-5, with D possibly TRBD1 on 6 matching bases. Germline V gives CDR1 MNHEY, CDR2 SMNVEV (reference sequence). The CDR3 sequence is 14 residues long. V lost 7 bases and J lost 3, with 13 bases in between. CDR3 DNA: TGTGCCAGCATTAGACAGGAGCTCAATCAGCCCCAGCATTTT. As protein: CASIRQELNQPQHF.

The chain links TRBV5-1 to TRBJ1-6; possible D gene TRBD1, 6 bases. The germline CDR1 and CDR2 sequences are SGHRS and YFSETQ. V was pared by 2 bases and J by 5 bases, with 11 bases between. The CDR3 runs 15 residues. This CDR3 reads CASSFGQPDNSPLHF. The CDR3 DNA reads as TGCGCCAGCAGCTTTGGACAGCCCGATAATTCACCCCTCCACTTT.